A selection of T cell receptor beta chains follows, all from one sample in a study of CD8+CD57+ T cells in acquired aplastic anemia. From the reads, TCRdb called clonotypes with MiXCR, one entry per CDR3 protein. In the table there are roughly 160,000 distinct CDR3 sequences, roughly 63% of which are singletons. The sample consisted of sorted CD4+, CD8+, or CD8+CD57+ T cells (not recorded which) from PBMCs. These receptors all come from a human donor in good health. Both conserved end residues are part of each CDR3. Fields, in order: J gene, D gene, V gene, clone size, CDR3 protein, CDR3 DNA. A D gene is named only where the DNA matches it firmly. Expanded clones are given a class, and other clones once, few, many or no size at all.

>TRBJ1-4|TRBD1|TRBV29-1|once
CSVTGTGGEKLFF
TGCAGCGTGACCGGGACAGGGGGTGAAAAACTGTTTTTT
>TRBJ1-3|-|TRBV7-9|-
CASSLAGISGNTIYF
TGTGCCAGCAGCTTAGCCGGAATCTCTGGAAACACCATATATTTT
>TRBJ2-1|-|TRBV20-1|-
CSAARDKWSRQFF
TGCAGTGCCGCCCGGGACAAGTGGTCTCGGCAGTTCTTC
>TRBJ1-6|-|TRBV3-1|-
CASSQGWHNSPLHF
TGTGCCAGCAGCCAGGGATGGCATAATTCACCCCTCCACTTT
>TRBJ2-7|-|TRBV6-1|-
CASSYHRRPADQYF
TGTGCCAGCAGTTACCACCGCAGACCTGCGGATCAGTACTTC
>TRBJ2-1|TRBD2|TRBV27|-
CASSLLAGAVHYNEQFF
TGTGCCAGCAGTCTACTAGCGGGAGCGGTTCACTACAATGAGCAGTTCTTC
>TRBJ2-4|-|TRBV7-2|once
CASSPRGPAKNIQYF
TGTGCCAGCAGCCCCCGGGGGCCAGCCAAAAACATTCAGTACTTC
>TRBJ2-3|-|TRBV9|-
CASSSPADTQYF
TGTGCCAGCAGCTCCCCGGCAGATACGCAGTATTTT
>TRBJ1-1|-|TRBV6-5|many
CASRVRVGTEAFF
TGTGCCAGCAGAGTCAGGGTCGGGACTGAAGCTTTCTTT
>TRBJ2-2|-|TRBV11-2|many
CASSPGTFSSGELFF
TGTGCCAGCAGCCCTGGGACATTTTCGTCCGGGGAGCTGTTTTTT
>TRBJ1-1|-|TRBV9|-
CASSVDPRDTEAFF
TGTGCCAGCAGCGTAGATCCTAGGGATACAGAAGCTTTCTTT
>TRBJ2-2|TRBD2|TRBV7-2|-
CASSLGTLAANTGELFF
TGTGCCAGCAGCTTAGGCACACTAGCGGCGAACACCGGGGAGCTGTTTTTT
>TRBJ1-1|-|TRBV20-1|-
CSASPEGETEAFF
TGCAGTGCTAGTCCGGAGGGGGAAACTGAAGCTTTCTTT
>TRBJ2-5|-|TRBV7-9|few
CASSLAGDETQYF
TGTGCCAGCAGCTTAGCTGGGGACGAGACCCAGTACTTC
>TRBJ2-7|-|TRBV5-1|-
CASSQTYEQYF
TGTGCCAGCAGCCAAACTTACGAGCAGTACTTC
>TRBJ2-5|TRBD2|TRBV20-1|few
CGSEAGGKETQYF
TGCGGATCTGAGGCGGGGGGTAAAGAGACCCAGTACTTC
>TRBJ2-3|TRBD1|TRBV7-9|-
CASRPRDRGYATDTQYF
TGTGCCAGCAGACCCCGGGACAGGGGGTACGCCACAGATACGCAGTATTTT
>TRBJ2-5|TRBD2|TRBV6-7|-
CASSDGTSGDTQETQYF
TGTGCCAGCAGTGATGGGACTAGCGGGGACACCCAAGAGACCCAGTACTTC
>TRBJ2-3|-|TRBV10-3|-
CAISELGSGQDTQYF
TGTGCCATCAGTGAGTTGGGGTCCGGTCAAGATACGCAGTATTTT
>TRBJ2-2|-|TRBV24-1|-
CATSQSPGGRVPGELFF
TGTGCCACCAGCCAATCCCCCGGGGGCCGGGTTCCCGGGGAGCTGTTTTTT
>TRBJ1-1|-|TRBV19|-
CASRGGGNTEAFF
TGTGCCAGTAGAGGGGGAGGGAACACTGAAGCTTTCTTT
>TRBJ2-2|TRBD1|TRBV15|-
CATSRGTGINTGELFF
TGTGCCACCAGCAGAGGGACAGGGATCAACACCGGGGAGCTGTTTTTT
>TRBJ2-3|TRBD1|TRBV19|-
CASSIETGANTQYF
TGTGCCAGTAGTATCGAGACAGGGGCGAATACGCAGTATTTT
>TRBJ2-1|TRBD2|TRBV20-1|-
CSARWGGPYNEQFF
TGCAGTGCTCGGTGGGGGGGACCGTACAATGAGCAGTTCTTC
>TRBJ1-2|-|TRBV2|-
CASKGGRGRDYGYTF
TGTGCCAGCAAGGGTGGACGGGGAAGAGACTATGGCTACACCTTC
>TRBJ2-7|TRBD2|TRBV7-8|-
CASSTWTSGDEQYF
TGTGCCAGCAGCACATGGACTAGCGGTGACGAGCAGTACTTC
>TRBJ1-4|-|TRBV10-3|-
CAISGRADEKLFF
TGTGCCATCAGTGGCCGGGCGGATGAAAAACTGTTTTTT
>TRBJ1-4|-|TRBV20-1|once
CSATGANEKLFF
TGCAGTGCTACCGGGGCTAATGAAAAACTGTTTTTT
>TRBJ1-6|TRBD1|TRBV5-1|-
CASSSDRGMRSPLHF
TGCGCCAGCAGCTCGGACAGGGGGATGCGATCACCCCTCCACTTT